This TCR beta chain was profiled in a study of blood T cell repertoires in COVID-19 (dated by TCRdb to about 2020). For the study in its entirety: Samples from collaborators originated in the United States, Italy and Spain and spanned both the acute and convalescent phases of COVID-19. The prospective study material was composed of cDNA or gDNA derived from T cells, B-cell-depleted T cells, or PBMCs. Subjects who had been exposed to COVID-19, were actively infected with it, or had recovered from it provided the deeply sampled blood TCRbeta repertoires that made up the dataset. The repertoires were made available in a free public database intended to serve as a resource for research on the immune response to SARS-CoV-2. The samples were drawn from two sources: the first 160 participants of the ongoing ImmuneRACE study, and 1,200 or so subjects contributed by 6 global collaborators. Sample metadata almost always included a de-identified subject ID, COVID-19 status, age in years and sex. Where available, HLA class I and class II types were obtained from metadata supplied by the sample provider rather than from assay-based typing. Overall study outcomes, separate from this receptor: The amount of clinical and demographic metadata varied by source and participant and was provided uncurated.

This clone was recorded a few times. What antigen it recognizes has not been identified. Nothing much larger sits one base from this clone, and base qualities are not available. Whole blood was collected in K2EDTA tubes by collaborating institutions according to the institutions' own protocols. For TCRbeta analysis, collaborator samples were shipped as frozen whole blood, as isolated PBMCs, or as DNA extracted from either sample type. TCRbeta CDR3 regions were amplified from genomic DNA by means of the immunoSEQ Assay, a bias-controlled multiplex PCR. The study's processing was this. The number of nucleated cells in each sample was estimated by amplification of reference gene primers within the assay. To quantify the absolute abundance of each unique TCRbeta CDR3 rearrangement, sequence reads were collapsed and filtered. For each sample, productive Simpson clonality was calculated by taking the square root of Simpson's diversity index across productive rearrangements. Entries here come from immuneACCESS through TCRdb and include only in-frame sequences with V and J called. Some clones fail to appear in such tables; in the studies checked, an unresolved V gene covers under half of the shortfall, and the cause of the remainder is unknown. That table gives V, J and clone size, and the DNA gave D and trimming. The sample contains about 58,000 clones, around 90% of them found a single time. The ten largest clonotypes hold more than 10% of the sample.

CDR1 is given as LNHDA and CDR2 as SQIVND, both from the germline V gene (reference sequence). At the junction V is shortened by 7 bases and J by 8 bases, with 21 bases in between. Measured from the cysteine to the phenylalanine, the CDR3 is 15 residues long. This entry keeps only the CDR3 DNA: 45 bases, framed from base 1. The rearrangement joined TRBV19 to TRBJ2-4; possibly the D gene is TRBD1, per 5 matching bases. This clonotype was sampled from a man aged 55 to 70 with active COVID-19. The sequenced sample was peripheral blood. The CDR3 protein sequence reads: CASNVGDSASDIQYF. The DNA sequence is given as TGTGCCAGTAATGTAGGAGACAGCGCCTCGGACATTCAGTACTTC.